These 17 T cell receptor beta chains came from one sample sequenced in a study of blood T cell repertoires in COVID-19. The method was immunoSEQ multiplex PCR; TCRdb's version includes in-frame clones alone and lacks a portion of them. The sample contains some 14,000 clones, roughly 89% of which appear only once. The sequenced sample was peripheral blood. These receptors were collected from a human donor with active COVID-19. The donor label of this sample is uncertain.

This chain joins TRBV4-2 and TRBJ2-1, with D unclear. The CDR3 covers 13 residues. CDR1 and CDR2 (germline): LGHNA, YNFKEQ. Trimming took 2 bases from V and 9 from J, leaving 11 bases between them. The CDR3 DNA follows: TGTGCCAGCAGCCAAAAAGAGTTCGGTGAGCAGTTCTTC. The encoded protein is CASSQKEFGEQFF.

In its sample, this clone was seen a few times. The chain links TRBV9 to TRBJ2-3; D unclear. Trimming removed 4 bases at V and 2 bases at J, with 5 bases between. The CDR3 spans 12 residues. CDR1 is SGDLS, CDR2 YYNGEE, per germline. As DNA, the CDR3 is TGTGCCAGCAGCCTCTCCACAGATACGCAGTATTTT. This encodes CASSLSTDTQYF. Together with reference TRBV9 and TRBJ2-3, the CDR3 gives the full variable domain: DSGVTQTPKHLITATGQRVTLRCSPRSGDLSVYWYQQSLDQGLQFLIQYYNGEERAKGNILERFSAQQFPDLHSELNLSSLELGDSALYFCASSLSTDTQYFGPGTRLTVL.

This chain joins TRBV7-9 and TRBJ1-3; a weak D match, TRBD1 (6 bases). The V and J ends lost 5 bases and 0 bases respectively, with 14 bases between them. Germline V gives CDR1 SEHNR, CDR2 FQNEAQ (reference sequence). This CDR3 spans 16 amino acids. CDR3 residues: CASSLGQTDSGNTIYF. The CDR3 nucleotides are TGTGCCAGCAGCCTCGGACAGACCGACTCTGGAAACACCATATATTTT.

The V and J genes are TRBV11-2 and TRBJ2-7, with 7 bases lining up with TRBD1. CDR1 is SGHAT, CDR2 FQNNGV, per germline. The CDR3 sequence is 14 residues long. V dropped 5 bases and J dropped 0; count of bases not matched to a gene: 4. This CDR3 reads CASSPRDSSYEQYF. CDR3 nucleotide sequence: TGTGCCAGCAGCCCCCGGGACAGCTCCTACGAGCAGTACTTC.

The rearrangement joins TRBV12-5 to TRBJ1-2; TRBD1 matches at 7 bases. Germline CDR1 LGHNT, CDR2 FRNRAP. This CDR3 is built from 14 residues. V gave up 6 bases and J gave up 8 bases; unmatched junction bases: 12. The CDR3 DNA sequence: TGTGCTAGTGGCCAAGACAGGGTGGAGGGAGGCTACACCTTC. This sequence encodes CASGQDRVEGGYTF.

The gene calls are TRBV6-5 and TRBJ1-1, with TRBD1 matching 7 bases. V dropped 5 bases and J dropped 4; count of bases not matched to a gene: 7. The CDR3 runs 14 residues. The germline CDR1 and CDR2 sequences are MNHEY and SVGAGI. In DNA form, the CDR3 reads TGTGCCAGCAGTCCCGGGGCAGGGGGCACTGAAGCTTTCTTT. Protein sequence: CASSPGAGGTEAFF.

This clone is termed medium-sized. The rearrangement joins TRBV29-1 to TRBJ1-4, with 7 bases fitting TRBD1. This CDR3 has 15 amino acids. CDR1 is SQVTM, CDR2 ANQGSEA, per germline. Trimming took 1 base from V and 4 from J; bases not matched to a gene: 6. The CDR3 coding sequence is TGCAGCGTTGAAGGCTCTGGGACAGATAATGAAAAACTGTTTTTT. Translating gives CSVEGSGTDNEKLFF.

This clone was seen a handful of times. The chain recombines TRBV2 with TRBJ1-2, with D maybe TRBD1 (5 bases). Germline assignment: CDR1 SNHLY and CDR2 FYNNEI. This CDR3 comprises 12 residues. The germline V and J ends were trimmed by 6 bases and 12 bases, with 17 bases remaining between them. The chain's CDR3 is CASSVDSREDTF. The CDR3 region has the DNA TGTGCCAGCAGCGTCGACAGCCGAGAGGACACCTTC.

The chain recombines TRBV7-2 with TRBJ1-4, with TRBD1 as a possible D gene (5 bases). This CDR3 comprises 13 residues. In germline, CDR1 is SGHTA, CDR2 FQGNSA. The V and J ends lost 5 bases and 4 bases respectively, with 8 bases between them. CDR3 sequence (DNA): TGTGCCAGCAGCATGACAGTTAATGAAAAACTGTTTTTT. Amino acids: CASSMTVNEKLFF. Complete variable domain (other parts from reference TRBV7-2 and TRBJ1-4): GAGVSQSPSNKVTEKGKDVELRCDPISGHTALYWYRQSLGQGLEFLIYFQGNSAPDKSGLPSDRFSAERTGGSVSTLTIQRTQQEDSAVYLCASSMTVNEKLFFGSGTQLSVL.

This clone has a handful of counts. The genes are TRBV11-2 and TRBJ1-6, with a tentative D call TRBD1 (5 bases). Germline assignment: CDR1 SGHAT and CDR2 FQNNGV. V lost 5 bases and J lost 1, with 9 bases in between. This CDR3 has 15 amino acids. The CDR3 region is CASSQTGSYNSPLHF. The CDR3 region has the DNA TGTGCCAGCAGCCAAACAGGATCCTATAATTCACCCCTCCACTTT. Using reference TRBV11-2 and TRBJ1-6 for the parts outside the CDR3, the full variable domain is EAGVAQSPRYKIIEKRQSVAFWCNPISGHATLYWYQQILGQGPKLLIQFQNNGVVDDSQLPKDRFSAERLKGVDSTLKIQPAKLEDSAVYLCASSQTGSYNSPLHFGNGTRLTVT.

V is TRBV7-3 and J is TRBJ2-3; a possible D gene is TRBD1 (6 bases). Trimming stripped 5 bases from V and 1 base from J, with 13 bases between. The CDR3 contains 15 residues. CDR1 is SGHTA, CDR2 FQGTGA, per germline. The CDR3 spells CASSPQGSRTDTQYF. CDR3 sequence (DNA): TGTGCCAGCAGCCCACAGGGTTCCCGCACAGATACGCAGTATTTT.

The chain recombines TRBV3-1 (or the pseudogene TRBV3-2) with TRBJ1-2, with 9 positions matching TRBD1. CDR3 length equals 15 residues. Germline lookup yields CDR1 LGHDT and CDR2 YNNKEL (reference sequence). V lost 1 base, J lost 9 bases, and 9 bases stayed unmatched. The CDR3 sequence is CASSQGTGQGGRYTF. In DNA form, the CDR3 reads TGTGCCAGCAGCCAAGGAACGGGACAGGGTGGACGCTACACCTTC.

The CDR3 loop is CASSPTAGKTKNIQYF. The CDR3 bases are TGTGCCAGCAGCCCAACCGCAGGGAAAACCAAAAACATTCAGTACTTC. V and J are TRBV7-9 and TRBJ2-4; weak D call: TRBD1 (5 bases). The CDR3 is 16 amino acids. The V gene's germline CDR1 is SEHNR and CDR2 FQNEAQ (reference sequence). V was cut by 5 bases and J by 2 bases, with 16 bases left in between. The whole variable domain, remainder taken from reference TRBV7-9 and TRBJ2-4, is DTGVSQNPRHKITKRGQNVTFRCDPISEHNRLYWYRQTLGQGPEFLTYFQNEAQLEKSRLLSDRFSAERPKGSFSTLEIQRTEQGDSAMYLCASSPTAGKTKNIQYFGAGTRLSVL.

The chain uses TRBV4-2 and TRBJ2-2; TRBD2 aligns across 10 bases. Germline loops: CDR1 LGHNA, CDR2 YNFKEQ. The CDR3 is 17 amino acids. Trimming removed 0 bases from V and 1 base from J; junction bases left unmatched: 2. CDR3 sequence reads: CASSQDSGGLNTGELFF. The CDR3 region has the DNA TGTGCCAGCAGCCAAGATAGCGGGGGGCTGAACACCGGGGAGCTGTTTTTT.

This clone has more than one count but fewer than ten. This chain joins TRBV30 and TRBJ1-1, with D unclear. Germline V lookup: CDR1 GTSNPN, CDR2 SVGIG (reference sequence). The V end was cut by 7 bases, the J end by 5 bases, with 14 bases between. The CDR3 extends over 12 amino acids. In nucleotides, the CDR3 is TGTGCCTCCGAGAGGGCGGGGACTGAAGCTTTCTTT. Its protein product is CASERAGTEAFF.

The chain employs TRBV15 and TRBJ2-3; 7 bases line up with TRBD2. Germline V gives CDR1 LNHNV, CDR2 YYDKDF (reference sequence). CDR3 length equals 15 residues. The trim removed 0 bases at V and 5 bases at J, leaving 5 bases unmatched. The DNA for the CDR3 is TGTGCCACCAGCAGAGAGGCCGGGGAGGGAGATACGCAGTATTTT. Translation gives CATSREAGEGDTQYF.

In this sample, this clone turned up once. The chain joins TRBV19 to TRBJ1-5; the D is unclear. The CDR3 spans 14 residues. Germline CDR1 reads LNHDA; CDR2 reads SQIVND (reference sequence). V lost 3 bases and J lost 3, with 9 bases in between. The CDR3 loop is CASSILVSNQPQHF. Written as DNA, the CDR3 is TGTGCCAGTAGTATTCTTGTGTCCAATCAGCCCCAGCATTTT. Drawing the rest from reference TRBV19 and TRBJ1-5, the complete variable domain is DGGITQSPKYLFRKEGQNVTLSCEQNLNHDAMYWYRQDPGQGLRLIYYSQIVNDFQKGDIAEGYSVSREKKESFPLTVTSAQKNPTAFYLCASSILVSNQPQHFGDGTRLSIL.